This TCR beta chain comes out of a study of OX40 agonist ivuxolimab in advanced cancers. Study-wide context: Under the entry rules, prior anti-PD-1, anti-PD-L1 or anti-CTLA-4 therapy was allowed, and less than 50% had some. Whole-study results and caveats: CD8+ T cells (on average) carried more expanded clones than CD4+ T cells.

Sequencing used immunoSEQ multiplex PCR; TCRdb keeps in-frame clones, though not all of them. The sample lists about 60,000 clones; approximately 86% were seen once. Turning to this clone: Its antigen is unknown.

The length of the CDR3 is 13 residues. In germline, CDR1 is SGHRS, CDR2 YFSETQ. Trimming took 0 bases from V and 7 from J, leaving 7 bases between them. The sequences come from CD4+ or CD8+ T cells sorted from blood, collected in a trial of the OX40 agonist ivuxolimab. J is TRBJ2-2 and V is TRBV5-1; D possibly corresponds to TRBD1 (5 bases). This TCR was recovered from an adult with an advanced solid tumor such as melanoma, head and neck, liver or kidney cancer. The CDR3 coding sequence is TGCGCCAGCAGCTTGGATACAGGCGGGGAGCTGTTTTTT. It specifies CASSLDTGGELFF.